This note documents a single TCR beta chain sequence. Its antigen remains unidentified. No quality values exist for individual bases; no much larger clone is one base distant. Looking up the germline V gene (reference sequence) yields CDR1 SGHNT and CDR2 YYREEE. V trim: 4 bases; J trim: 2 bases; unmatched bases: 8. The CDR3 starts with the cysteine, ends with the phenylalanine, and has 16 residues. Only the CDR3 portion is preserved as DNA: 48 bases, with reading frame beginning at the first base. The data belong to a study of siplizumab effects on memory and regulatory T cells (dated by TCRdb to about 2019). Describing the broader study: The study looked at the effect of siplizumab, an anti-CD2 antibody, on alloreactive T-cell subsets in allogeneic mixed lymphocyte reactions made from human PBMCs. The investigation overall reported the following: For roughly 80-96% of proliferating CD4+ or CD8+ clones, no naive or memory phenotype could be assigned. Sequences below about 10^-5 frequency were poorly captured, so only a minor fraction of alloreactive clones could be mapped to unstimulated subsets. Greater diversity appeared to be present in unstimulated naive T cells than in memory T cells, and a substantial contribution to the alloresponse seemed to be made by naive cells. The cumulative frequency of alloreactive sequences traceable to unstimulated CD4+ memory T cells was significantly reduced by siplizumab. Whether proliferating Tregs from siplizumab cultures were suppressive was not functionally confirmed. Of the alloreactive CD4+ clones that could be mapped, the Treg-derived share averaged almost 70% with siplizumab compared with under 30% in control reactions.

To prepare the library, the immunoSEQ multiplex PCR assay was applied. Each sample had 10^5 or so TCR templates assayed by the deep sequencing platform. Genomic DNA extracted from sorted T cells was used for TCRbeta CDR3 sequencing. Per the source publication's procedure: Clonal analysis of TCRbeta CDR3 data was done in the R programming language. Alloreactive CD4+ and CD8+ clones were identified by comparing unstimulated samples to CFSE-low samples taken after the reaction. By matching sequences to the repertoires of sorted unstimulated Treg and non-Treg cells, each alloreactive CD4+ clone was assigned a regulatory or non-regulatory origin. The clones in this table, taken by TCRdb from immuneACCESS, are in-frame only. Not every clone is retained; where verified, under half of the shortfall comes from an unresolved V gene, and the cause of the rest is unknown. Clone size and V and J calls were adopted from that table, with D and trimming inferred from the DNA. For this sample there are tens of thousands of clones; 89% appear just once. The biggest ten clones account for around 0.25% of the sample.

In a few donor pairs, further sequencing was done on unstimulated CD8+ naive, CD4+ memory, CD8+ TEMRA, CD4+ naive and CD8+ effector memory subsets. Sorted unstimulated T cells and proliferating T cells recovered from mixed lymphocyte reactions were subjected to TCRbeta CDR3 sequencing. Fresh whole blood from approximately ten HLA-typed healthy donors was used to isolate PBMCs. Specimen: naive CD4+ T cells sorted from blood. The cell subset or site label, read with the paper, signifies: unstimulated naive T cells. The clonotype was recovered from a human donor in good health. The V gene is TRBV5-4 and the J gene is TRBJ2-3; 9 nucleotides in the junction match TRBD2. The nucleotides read TGTGCCAGCAGCCTCATTAGCGGGGGAGACACAGATACGCAGTATTTT. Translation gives CASSLISGGDTDTQYF.